Detailed here is one T cell receptor beta chain. Its antigen is as yet unknown. CDR3 length: 16 residues. In germline, CDR1 is SGHRS, CDR2 YFSETQ. Deletions cut 7 bases from V and 4 bases from J, with 22 bases between. The sample comes from a study of T cells in Graves' hyperthyroidism and ophthalmopathy. On the study more broadly: Peripheral blood specimens were obtained at initial diagnosis, prior to any treatment. Findings and limits, study-wide: Clonotypes that were expanded in thyroid above 0.001 mostly appeared in blood too.

Uncontrolled infection, other autoimmune disease, pregnancy or lactation led to exclusion. Out of over 9 ml of fresh peripheral blood came the PBMCs. Using RNA transcripts as the source, TCR beta CDR3 regions were amplified. HTBI primers drove first-round RT-PCR of the TCR CDR3. TCRdb re-analysed the multiplex PCR reads in MiXCR, keeping a single row per CDR3 protein. The sample has around 690,000 distinct CDR3 sequences, around 21% seen once. Sample: blood. This chain links TRBV5-1 with TRBJ2-3; D gene uncertain. The origin of this receptor is a man aged 30 to 39 with Graves' ophthalmopathy. CDR3 DNA: TGCGCCAGCTGCGAACTAACGGGCGCCTCCTCAGATACGCAGTATTTT. Its translation is CASCELTGASSDTQYF.